This T cell receptor beta chain stems from a study of cytomegalovirus exposure and HLA in healthy donors. As to this clone: Its antigen remains unknown.

Whole-study results and caveats: Among TCR beta chains, those listed as cytomegalovirus-associated numbered roughly 150.

PCR amplification relied on 60 Vbeta primers (plus 13 Jbeta primers). Some clones are missing from TCRdb's copy, which holds only in-frame ones; the method was immunoSEQ multiplex PCR. The sample records around 250,000 clones, 80% to 95% being singletons. The CDR3 consists of 13 residues. V was trimmed by 6 bases and J by 1 base, leaving 9 bases between them. Germline lookup yields CDR1 MNHEY and CDR2 SVGAGI. Sample: PBMCs. The V and J genes are TRBV6-5 and TRBJ1-1, with D possibly being TRBD1 (6 bases). This TCR derives from a girl aged 2-15 years in good health and CMV-seronegative. CDR3 amino acids: CASRGGGNTEAFF. CDR3 in DNA: TGTGCCAGCAGGGGAGGGGGGAACACTGAAGCTTTCTTT.